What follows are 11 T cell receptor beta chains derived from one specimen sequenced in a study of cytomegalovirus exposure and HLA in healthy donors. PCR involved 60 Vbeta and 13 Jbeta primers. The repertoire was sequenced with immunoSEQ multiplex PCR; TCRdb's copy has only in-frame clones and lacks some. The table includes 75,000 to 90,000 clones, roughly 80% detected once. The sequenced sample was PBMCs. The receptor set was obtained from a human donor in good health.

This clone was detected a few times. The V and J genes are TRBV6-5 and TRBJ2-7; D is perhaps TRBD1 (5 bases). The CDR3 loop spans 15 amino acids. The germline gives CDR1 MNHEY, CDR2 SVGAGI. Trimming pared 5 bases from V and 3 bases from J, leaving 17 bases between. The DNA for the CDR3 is TGTGCCAGCAGTGACTGGACAAGTCAGTTCTACGAGCAGTACTTC. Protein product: CASSDWTSQFYEQYF.

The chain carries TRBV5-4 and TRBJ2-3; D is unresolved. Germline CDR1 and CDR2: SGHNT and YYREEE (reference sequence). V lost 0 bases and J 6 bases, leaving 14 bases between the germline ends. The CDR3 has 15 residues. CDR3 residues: CASSLAAFPGDTQYF. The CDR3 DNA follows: TGTGCCAGCAGCTTGGCGGCCTTCCCAGGTGATACGCAGTATTTT. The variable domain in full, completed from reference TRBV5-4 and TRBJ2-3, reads ETGVTQSPTHLIKTRGQQVTLRCSSQSGHNTVSWYQQALGQGPQFIFQYYREEENGRGNFPPRFSGLQFPNYSSELNVNALELDDSALYLCASSLAAFPGDTQYFGPGTRLTVL.

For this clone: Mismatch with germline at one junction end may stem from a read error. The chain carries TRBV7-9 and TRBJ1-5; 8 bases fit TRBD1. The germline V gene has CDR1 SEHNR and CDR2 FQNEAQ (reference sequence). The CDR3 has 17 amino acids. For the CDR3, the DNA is TGTTCCAGCAGCCCTGGTCGACAGGGGAGTGAAAATCAGCCCCAGCATTTT. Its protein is CSSSPGRQGSENQPQHF.

CDR3 sequence reads: CAISEVQGAEQYF. The CDR3 nucleotides are TGTGCCATCAGTGAGGTTCAAGGGGCCGAGCAGTACTTC. The chain joins TRBV10-3 to TRBJ2-7, with a possible D match to TRBD1 (5 bases). V shed 2 bases and J shed 6 bases, with 11 bases lying between them. CDR1 and CDR2 (germline): ENHRY, SYGVKD. The CDR3 runs 13 residues.

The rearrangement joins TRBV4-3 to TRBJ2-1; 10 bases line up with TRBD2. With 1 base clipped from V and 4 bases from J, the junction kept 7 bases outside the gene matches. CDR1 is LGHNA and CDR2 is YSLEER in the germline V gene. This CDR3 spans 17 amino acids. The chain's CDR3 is CASSQAPGSGGYNEQFF. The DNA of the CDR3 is TGCGCCAGCAGCCAAGCCCCTGGTAGCGGGGGGTACAATGAGCAGTTCTTC.

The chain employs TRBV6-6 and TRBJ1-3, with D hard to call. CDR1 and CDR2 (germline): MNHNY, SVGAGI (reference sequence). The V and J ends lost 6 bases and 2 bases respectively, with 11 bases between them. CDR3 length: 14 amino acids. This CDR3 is CASRNGRTGNTIYF. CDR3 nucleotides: TGTGCCAGCAGAAACGGCAGGACTGGAAACACCATATATTTT.

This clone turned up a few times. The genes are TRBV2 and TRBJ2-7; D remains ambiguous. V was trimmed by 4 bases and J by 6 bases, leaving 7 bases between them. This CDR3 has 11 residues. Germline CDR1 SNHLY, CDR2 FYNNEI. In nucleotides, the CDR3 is TGTGCCAGCAGTGCGGTTCTCGAGCAGTACTTC. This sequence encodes CASSAVLEQYF.

As DNA, the CDR3 is TGTGCCAGCAGTTCGGGACAGGCTAGCACAGATACGCAGTATTTT. It yields the protein CASSSGQASTDTQYF. V usage is TRBV2 and J usage is TRBJ2-3, with 8 bases fitting TRBD1. The CDR3 loop spans 15 amino acids. Germline V gene data show CDR1 as SNHLY and CDR2 as FYNNEI. Losses at the gene ends were 5 bases for V and 0 bases for J; bases not matched to a gene: 4. Using reference TRBV2 and TRBJ2-3 for the parts outside the CDR3, the full variable domain is EPEVTQTPSHQVTQMGQEVILRCVPISNHLYFYWYRQILGQKVEFLVSFYNNEISEKSEIFDDQFSVERPDGSNFTLKIRSTKLEDSAMYFCASSSGQASTDTQYFGPGTRLTVL.

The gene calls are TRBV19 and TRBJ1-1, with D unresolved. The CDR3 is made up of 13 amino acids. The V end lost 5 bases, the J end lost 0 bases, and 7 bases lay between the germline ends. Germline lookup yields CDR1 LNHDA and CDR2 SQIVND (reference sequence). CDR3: CASSFRVNTEAFF. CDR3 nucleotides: TGTGCCAGTAGTTTTCGAGTGAACACTGAAGCTTTCTTT.

The CDR3 DNA reads as TGTGCCAGCAGTTATCAGAATTCACCCCTCCACTTT. Protein product: CASSYQNSPLHF. The V and J genes are TRBV6-5 and TRBJ1-6; D not certain. CDR1 is MNHEY and CDR2 is SVGAGI in the germline V gene. Trimming stripped 3 bases from V and 7 bases from J, with 4 bases between. The length of the CDR3 is 12 residues.

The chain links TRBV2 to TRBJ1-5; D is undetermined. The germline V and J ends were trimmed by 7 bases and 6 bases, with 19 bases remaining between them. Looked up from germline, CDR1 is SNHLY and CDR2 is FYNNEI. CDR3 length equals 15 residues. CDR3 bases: TGTGCCAGCACAGGAGGGTATCAATCGGGTCAGCCCCAGCATTTT. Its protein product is CASTGGYQSGQPQHF.